The T cell receptor (beta chain) under discussion was sequenced for a study of blood T cell repertoires in COVID-19. About the study: Samples came from the United States, Italy and Spain, spanning acute and convalescent COVID-19. Sample material is recorded as cDNA or gDNA derived from T cells, B-cell-depleted T cells, or PBMCs.

Authors' data handling: Nucleated cell number was recorded as an estimate derived from reference gene primer amplification. TCRdb's table, derived via immunoSEQ multiplex PCR, lists solely in-frame clones and lacks some. Clone size and V and J calls were adopted from that table, with D and trimming inferred from the DNA. In the table there are around 58,000 clones, roughly 88% of which are singletons. V shed 3 bases and J 4 bases; nucleotides not matched to a gene: 11. From germline, CDR1 is LNHDA and CDR2 SQIVND (reference sequence). The length of the CDR3 is 18 residues. This sequence was found in a human donor in a cohort sampled during active COVID-19. The chain combines TRBV19 with TRBJ2-1, with TRBD2 matching 11 bases. The sequencing sample was made of peripheral blood. In DNA form, the CDR3 reads TGTGCCAGTAGTATGATACTAGCGGGAGATTTCCTTTACAATGAGCAGTTCTTC. Its protein product is CASSMILAGDFLYNEQFF.